This section outlines one T cell receptor beta chain sequence together with its context. The target antigen is unknown. The authors ran the assay at deep level. Across several immunoSEQ plates, the genomic DNA of each subset was split evenly. This table comes from immunoSEQ multiplex PCR, and its TCRdb copy is limited to in-frame clones, with some not included. Counted here are approximately 2,000,000 clones, about nine tenths occurring once; the ten biggest clones make up 0.37%. Looked up from germline, CDR1 is MDHEN and CDR2 is SYDVKM. V lost 5 bases and J lost 4, with 24 bases in between. The CDR3 runs to 18 residues. The entry originates in a study of shared clonotypes between healthy human individuals. Study results and limitations: Shared clonotypes: about 5% naive CD4, about 3.3% naive CD8, roughly 2.2% memory CD4, roughly 0.4% memory CD8.

The TCR sequence derives from a man aged 18 to 30 in good health. Some clones in this sample may be carry-over from other donors' samples. The specimen sequenced was naive CD4+ T cells from PBMCs. Specified subset: CD45RA+ positively selected. The V gene is TRBV28, the J gene TRBJ1-3, with D possibly TRBD1 on 6 matching bases. For the CDR3, the DNA is TGTGCCAGCAGTCCCCACCCCGGAGGGACAACACGGGGAAACACCATATATTTT. Translating it yields CASSPHPGGTTRGNTIYF. The full variable domain, completed using reference TRBV28 and TRBJ1-3, is DVKVTQSSRYLVKRTGEKVFLECVQDMDHENMFWYRQDPGLGLRLIYFSYDVKMKEKGDIPEGYSVSREKKERFSLILESASTNQTSMYLCASSPHPGGTTRGNTIYFGEGSWLTVV.